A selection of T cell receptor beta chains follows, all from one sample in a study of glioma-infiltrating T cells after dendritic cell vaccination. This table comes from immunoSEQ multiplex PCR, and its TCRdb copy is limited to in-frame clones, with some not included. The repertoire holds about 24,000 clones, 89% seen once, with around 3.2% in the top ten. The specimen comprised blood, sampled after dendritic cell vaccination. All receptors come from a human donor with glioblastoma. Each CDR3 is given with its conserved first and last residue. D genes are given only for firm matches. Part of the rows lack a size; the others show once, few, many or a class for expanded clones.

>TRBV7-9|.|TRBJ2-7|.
TGTGCCAGCAGCGCTCTGGGAGGGGGGAGGTACGAGCAGTACTTC
CASSALGGGRYEQYF
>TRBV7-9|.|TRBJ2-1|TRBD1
TGTGCCAGCAGCCACACGGGACAGGGGACCAATGAGCAGTTCTTC
CASSHTGQGTNEQFF
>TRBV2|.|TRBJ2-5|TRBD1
TGTGCCAGCAGGGGACAGTACCAAGAGACCCAGTACTTC
CASRGQYQETQYF
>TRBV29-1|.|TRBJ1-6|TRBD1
TGCAGCGTTGGACAGGGAGCTAATTCCCCCCTCCACTTT
CSVGQGANSPLHF
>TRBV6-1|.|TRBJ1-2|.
TGTGCCAGCAGTCCTGTGACATCATCTTATGGCTACACCTTC
CASSPVTSSYGYTF
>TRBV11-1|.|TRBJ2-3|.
TGTGCCAGCAGCTTAGGTCGATGGATAGAGGGGGACCTTACGCAGTATTTT
CASSLGRWIEGDLTQYF
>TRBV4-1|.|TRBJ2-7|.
TGCGCCAGCAGCCAATCTCAGGGATCCTACGAGCAGTACTTC
CASSQSQGSYEQYF
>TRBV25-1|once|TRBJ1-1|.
TGTGCCAGCAGTGATTTCCGCGGATCTGAAGCTTTCTTT
CASSDFRGSEAFF
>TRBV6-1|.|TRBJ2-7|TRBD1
TGTGCCAGCACCCGGGGGGGGACAGGGGAACACGAGCAGTACTTC
CASTRGGTGEHEQYF
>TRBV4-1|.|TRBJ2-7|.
TGCGCCAGCAGCCAATCTCAGGGATCCTACGAGCAGTACTTC
CASSQSQGSYEQYF
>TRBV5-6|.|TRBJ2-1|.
TGTGCCAGCAGCTCTACTGGAGAGGAGCAGTTCTTC
CASSSTGEEQFF
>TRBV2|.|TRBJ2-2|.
TGTGCCAGCAGTGAGGGACTCACGGTCGGGGAGCTGTTTTTT
CASSEGLTVGELFF
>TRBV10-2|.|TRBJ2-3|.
TGCGCCAGCAGCGGTTCCCTTTCGGGAGCGACAGATACGCAGTATTTT
CASSGSLSGATDTQYF
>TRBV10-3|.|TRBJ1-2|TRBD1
TGTGCCATCAGTGCGACAGGGGCTCAGCTCGAGGATGGCTACACCTTC
CAISATGAQLEDGYTF
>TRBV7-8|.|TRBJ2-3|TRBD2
TGTGCCAGCAGACTATTCCCGGGACTAGCGGGACGTACGACAGATACGCAGTATTTT
CASRLFPGLAGRTTDTQYF
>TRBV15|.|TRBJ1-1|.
TGTGCCACCAGCAGAGACAAGAACACTGAAGCTTTCTTT
CATSRDKNTEAFF
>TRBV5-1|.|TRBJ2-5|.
TGCGCCAGCAGCCCGACGGGGGAGCCGATCGAGACCCAGTACTTC
CASSPTGEPIETQYF
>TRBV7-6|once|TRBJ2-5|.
TGTGCCAGCAGCTTATCTTGGGACAAACCCCAAGAGACCCAGTACTTC
CASSLSWDKPQETQYF
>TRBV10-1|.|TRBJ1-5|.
TGCGCCACCCAAGGCGGACAGAATCAGCCCCAGCATTTT
CATQGGQNQPQHF
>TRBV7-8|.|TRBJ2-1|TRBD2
TGTGCCAGCAGCCTACCAGGACTAGCGGGGGGGAGCTCCTACAATGAGCAGTTCTTC
CASSLPGLAGGSSYNEQFF
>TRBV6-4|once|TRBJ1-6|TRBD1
TGTGCCAGCAGTTCACACAGGGGGCTAAATTCACCCCTCCACTTT
CASSSHRGLNSPLHF
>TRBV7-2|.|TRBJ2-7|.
TGTGCCAGCAGCTCAGGGGCCTACGAGCAGTACTTC
CASSSGAYEQYF
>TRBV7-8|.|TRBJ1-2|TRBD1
TGTGCCAGCAGCAAACGGGACAGGGTCTTCTATGGCTACACCTTC
CASSKRDRVFYGYTF
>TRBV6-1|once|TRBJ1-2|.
TGTGCCAGCAGTCCCCGGGTCCCCCGGCTAGACTACACCTTC
CASSPRVPRLDYTF
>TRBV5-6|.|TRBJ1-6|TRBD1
TGTGCCAGCAATAAGGACAGGGGAACCTATAATTCACCCCTCCACTTT
CASNKDRGTYNSPLHF
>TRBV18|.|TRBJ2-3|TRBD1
TGTGCCAGCTCACAGGGGACAGGGGGGACCACAGATACGCAGTATTTT
CASSQGTGGTTDTQYF
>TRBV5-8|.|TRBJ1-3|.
TGTGCCAGCAGCCCGGGGGGGGTGAGACGTGGAAACACCATATATTTT
CASSPGGVRRGNTIYF
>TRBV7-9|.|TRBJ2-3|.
TGTGCCAGCAGCTTATCGCGTGGGGGGTACGACAGGGACACAGATACGCAGTATTTT
CASSLSRGGYDRDTDTQYF
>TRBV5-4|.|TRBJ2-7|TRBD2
TGTGCCAGCAGCTTGGTGGCTAGCGGAACCTACGAGCAGTACTTC
CASSLVASGTYEQYF
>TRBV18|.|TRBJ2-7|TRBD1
TGTGCCAGCTCACCAACTACAGGGACAGGGGCAGTCGAGCAGTACTTC
CASSPTTGTGAVEQYF
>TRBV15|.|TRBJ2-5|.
TGTGCCACCAGCAGAGATCAAAGCGGAGAGACCCAGTACTTC
CATSRDQSGETQYF
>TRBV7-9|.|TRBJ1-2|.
TGTGCCAGCAGCGACCGGACTGTCGACTATGGCTACACCTTC
CASSDRTVDYGYTF
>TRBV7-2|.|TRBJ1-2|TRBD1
TGTGCCAGCAGCTCCATGACAGGGGTGGACTACACCTTC
CASSSMTGVDYTF
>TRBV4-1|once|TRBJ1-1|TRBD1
TGCGCCAGCAGCAAGACAGGGGGCTGGGTCACTGAAGCTTTCTTT
CASSKTGGWVTEAFF
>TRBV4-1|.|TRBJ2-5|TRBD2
TGCGCCAGCAGCCAAGAATTCGGGGGGGGAGTAGGGACCCAGTACTTC
CASSQEFGGGVGTQYF
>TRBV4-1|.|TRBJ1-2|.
TGCGCCAGCAGCCAAGTCAGGCAGGGTCTCTCTGGCTACACCTTC
CASSQVRQGLSGYTF